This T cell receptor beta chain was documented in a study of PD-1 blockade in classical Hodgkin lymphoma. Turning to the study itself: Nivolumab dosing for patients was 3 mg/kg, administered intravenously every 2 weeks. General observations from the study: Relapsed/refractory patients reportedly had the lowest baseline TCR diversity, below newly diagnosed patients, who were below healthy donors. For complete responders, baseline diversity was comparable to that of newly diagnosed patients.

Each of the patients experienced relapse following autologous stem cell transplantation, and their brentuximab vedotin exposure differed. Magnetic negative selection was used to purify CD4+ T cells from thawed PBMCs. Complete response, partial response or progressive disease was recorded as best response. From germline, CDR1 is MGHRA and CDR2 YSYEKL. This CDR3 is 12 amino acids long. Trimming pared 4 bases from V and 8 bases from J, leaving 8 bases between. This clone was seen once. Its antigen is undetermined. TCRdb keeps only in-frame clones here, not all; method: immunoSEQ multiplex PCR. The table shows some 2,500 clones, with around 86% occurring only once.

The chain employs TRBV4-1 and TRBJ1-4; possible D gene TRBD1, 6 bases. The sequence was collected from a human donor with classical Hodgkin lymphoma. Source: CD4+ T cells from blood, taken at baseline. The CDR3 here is CASSPQGEKLFF. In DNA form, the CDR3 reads TGCGCCAGCAGCCCTCAGGGGGAAAAACTGTTTTTT.